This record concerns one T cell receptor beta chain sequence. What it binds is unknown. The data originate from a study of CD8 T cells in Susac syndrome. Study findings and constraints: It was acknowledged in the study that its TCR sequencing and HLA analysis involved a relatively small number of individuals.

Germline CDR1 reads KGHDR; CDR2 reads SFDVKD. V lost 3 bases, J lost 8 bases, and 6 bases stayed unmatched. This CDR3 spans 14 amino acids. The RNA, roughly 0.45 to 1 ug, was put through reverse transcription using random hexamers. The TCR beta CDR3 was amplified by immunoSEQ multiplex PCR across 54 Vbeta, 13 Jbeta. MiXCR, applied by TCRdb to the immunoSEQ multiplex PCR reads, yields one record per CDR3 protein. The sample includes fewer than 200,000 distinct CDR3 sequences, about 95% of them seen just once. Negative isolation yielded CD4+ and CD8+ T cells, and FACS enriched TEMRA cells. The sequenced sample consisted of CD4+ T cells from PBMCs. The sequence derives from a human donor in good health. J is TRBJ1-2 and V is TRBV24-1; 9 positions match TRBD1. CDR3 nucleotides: TGTGCCACCAGTGATCCACAGGGGGCGAAGGGCTACACCTTC. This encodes CATSDPQGAKGYTF.